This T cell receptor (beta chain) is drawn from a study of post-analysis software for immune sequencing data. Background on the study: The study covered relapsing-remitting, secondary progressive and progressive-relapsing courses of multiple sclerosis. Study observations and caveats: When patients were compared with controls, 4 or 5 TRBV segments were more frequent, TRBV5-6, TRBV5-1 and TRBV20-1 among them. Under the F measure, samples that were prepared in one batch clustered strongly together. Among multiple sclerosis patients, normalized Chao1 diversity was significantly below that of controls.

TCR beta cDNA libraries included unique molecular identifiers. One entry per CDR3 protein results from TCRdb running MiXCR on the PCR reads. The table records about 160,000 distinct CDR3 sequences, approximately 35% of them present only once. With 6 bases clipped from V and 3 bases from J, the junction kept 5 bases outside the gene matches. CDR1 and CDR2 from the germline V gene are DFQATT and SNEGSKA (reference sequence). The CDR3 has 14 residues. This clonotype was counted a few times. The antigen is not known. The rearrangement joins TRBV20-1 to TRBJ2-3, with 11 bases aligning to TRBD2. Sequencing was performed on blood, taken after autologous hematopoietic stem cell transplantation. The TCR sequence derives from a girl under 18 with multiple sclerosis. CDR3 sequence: CSAIAGGPTDTQYF. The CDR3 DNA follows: TGCAGTGCCATAGCGGGAGGGCCTACAGATACGCAGTATTTT.